Shown below are 25 T cell receptor beta chains from a single sample sequenced in a study of blood T cells in healthy people across ages. It was with a sample-barcoded 5' primer and a J-beta primer mix that a second PCR of roughly 7 to 12 cycles was run. TCRdb re-derived calls from the 5' RACE reads in MiXCR, one entry per CDR3 protein. The table lists some 1 million distinct CDR3 sequences, 45% of them singletons. Sequencing was performed on blood. The receptors shown here come from a woman in her sixties in good health.

V and J are TRBV4-1 and TRBJ2-1; 8 bases are shared with TRBD2. Trimming took 2 bases from V and 6 from J; bases not matched to a gene: 12. The CDR3 sequence is 17 residues long. The germline gives CDR1 MGHRA, CDR2 YSYEKL. CDR3 amino acids: CASSQSPITSGLNEQFF. The CDR3 DNA follows: TGCGCCAGCAGCCAAAGCCCAATTACTAGCGGACTCAATGAGCAGTTCTTC.

Only a few counts were recorded for this clonotype. The chain joins TRBV10-3 to TRBJ1-4; possibly TRBD1 for D (5 bases). Trimming cost V 6 bases and J 0 bases, with 11 bases left between them. This CDR3 has 15 residues. The V gene's germline CDR1 is ENHRY and CDR2 SYGVKD. CDR3 amino acids: CAIRGQDATNEKLFF. In DNA, the CDR3 is TGTGCCATCAGGGGGCAAGACGCAACTAATGAAAAACTGTTTTTT.

The genes are TRBV7-6 and TRBJ2-7; D is uncertain. V was clipped by 5 bases and J by 7 bases, with 15 bases between them. Germline CDR1 is SGHVS and CDR2 is FNYEAQ. The CDR3 is 13 residues long. The CDR3 nucleotides read TGTGCCAGCAGCACTGCCCCCCTGGGGGAGCAGTACTTC. It yields the protein CASSTAPLGEQYF.

This clonotype occurred many times. The chain uses TRBV4-1 and TRBJ2-2; a weak D match, TRBD1 (5 bases). Germline V CDR1 and CDR2: MGHRA, YSYEKL. The CDR3 extends over 16 amino acids. Trimming removed 2 bases at V and 7 bases at J, with 17 bases between. CDR3 DNA: TGCGCCAGCAGCCAACGCAGCACTGCTCAGGGCGGGGAGCTGTTTTTT. The encoded protein is CASSQRSTAQGGELFF.

In its sample, this clonotype ranks as medium-sized. The V call is TRBV7-2, the J call TRBJ2-3; D ambiguous. CDR3 length: 14 amino acids. Germline V gene lookup returns CDR1 SGHTA and CDR2 FQGNSA. V was pared by 0 bases and J by 2 bases, with 6 bases between. CDR3 sequence (DNA): TGTGCCAGCAGCTTAGCGGAAGCCACAGATACGCAGTATTTT. It specifies CASSLAEATDTQYF.

This chain connects TRBV25-1 to TRBJ1-2; D might be TRBD1 (6 bases). Germline assignment: CDR1 MGHDK and CDR2 SYGVNS. Trimming took off 5 bases at V and 7 bases at J, with 14 bases between the two ends. The CDR3 is 13 residues long. The CDR3 loop is CASSTEGVTGYTF. The CDR3 region has the DNA TGTGCCAGCAGTACCGAGGGGGTAACTGGCTACACCTTC.

This clonotype was detected a few times. The chain recombines TRBV20-1 with TRBJ2-5; TRBD2 matches 13 bases. There are 16 residues in the CDR3. The V gene's germline CDR1 is DFQATT and CDR2 SNEGSKA (reference sequence). V dropped 6 bases and J dropped 1; count of bases not matched to a gene: 8. The CDR3 is CSAQRGLAGRQETQYF. The CDR3 DNA sequence: TGCAGTGCCCAGAGGGGACTAGCGGGGCGCCAAGAGACCCAGTACTTC.

The chain uses TRBV20-1 and TRBJ2-3; no firm D call. The CDR3 is made up of 14 amino acids. CDR1 is DFQATT and CDR2 is SNEGSKA in the germline V gene (reference sequence). V lost 3 bases and J lost 2, with 12 bases in between. CDR3 sequence (DNA): TGCAGTGCTAGGGAGCCTATACTCACAGATACGCAGTATTTT. This sequence encodes CSAREPILTDTQYF.

About this clonotype itself: A much larger clone is a single base away; this may be a read error. The V and J genes are TRBV6-5 and TRBJ2-4, with D unclear. The J call is uncertain, as TRBJ2-7 better fits the DNA end. The germline V gene encodes CDR1 MNHEY and CDR2 SVGAGI. The CDR3 runs 13 residues. The CDR3 sequence is CASSYRTTCEQYF. The CDR3 DNA reads TGTGCCAGCAGTTACAGGACGACCTGCGAGCAGTACTTC.

This clonotype has just a few counts. This chain uses TRBV6-5 with TRBJ2-3; TRBD2 might be the D (5 bases). Germline V gene lookup returns CDR1 MNHEY and CDR2 SVGAGI. The CDR3 extends over 15 amino acids. With 8 bases removed from V and 0 bases from J, the gap between germline ends came to 15 bases. The CDR3 here is CASGGWGSSTDTQYF. CDR3 coding DNA: TGTGCCAGCGGAGGATGGGGATCTAGCACAGATACGCAGTATTTT.

The J gene is TRBJ2-4, the V gene TRBV7-9, with 10 bases aligning to TRBD2. The J call may be wrong; the DNA end is better matched by TRBJ2-7. Germline lookup yields CDR1 SEHNR and CDR2 FQNEAQ (reference sequence). There are 16 residues in the CDR3. This CDR3 reads CASSLEWASGRGEQYF. CDR3 coding DNA: TGTGCCAGCAGCTTAGAATGGGCTAGCGGGAGAGGCGAGCAGTACTTC.

This chain connects TRBV29-1 to TRBJ2-1; 8 bases match TRBD1. V shed 7 bases, J shed 6 bases, and the junction held 14 bases outside the gene matches. The CDR3 runs 15 residues. Per the germline V gene, CDR1 is SQVTM and CDR2 is ANQGSEA. The CDR3 DNA follows: TGCAGCGCGAAGGGGGACAGGAAGACCTTCAATGAGCAGTTCTTC. This translates into CSAKGDRKTFNEQFF.

This rearrangement joins TRBV2 to TRBJ2-7; D uncertain. Germline CDR1 is SNHLY and CDR2 is FYNNEI. The V gene lost 7 bases and the J gene lost 2 bases, with 9 bases spanning the gap. This CDR3 contains 12 residues. CDR3 coding DNA: TGTGCCAGCATGGGTCCTCCCTACGAGCAGTACTTC. Amino acid sequence: CASMGPPYEQYF. The full variable domain, with the rest looked up from reference TRBV2 and TRBJ2-7, is EPEVTQTPSHQVTQMGQEVILRCVPISNHLYFYWYRQILGQKVEFLVSFYNNEISEKSEIFDDQFSVERPDGSNFTLKIRSTKLEDSAMYFCASMGPPYEQYFGPGTRLTVT.

This clonotype was counted only a few times. The gene calls are TRBV27 and TRBJ2-7, with 9 bases identical to TRBD1. The CDR3 is made up of 16 amino acids. Germline V gives CDR1 MNHEY, CDR2 SMNVEV (reference sequence). V dropped 1 base and J dropped 2; count of bases not matched to a gene: 6. The CDR3 DNA reads as TGTGCCAGCAGTTTATATCCCGGACAGGGGACCTACGAGCAGTACTTC. Its protein is CASSLYPGQGTYEQYF.

This chain uses TRBV20-1 with TRBJ2-4; the D gene could be TRBD1 or TRBD2 (5 bases each). The DNA end lines up better with TRBJ2-7; the J call may be wrong. The CDR3 runs to 17 residues. Looked up from germline, CDR1 is DFQATT and CDR2 is SNEGSKA (reference sequence). The CDR3, as DNA: TGCAGTGCTAGAGGCCCCCATGGGACCATAGAACCCTACGAGCAGTACTTC. Protein: CSARGPHGTIEPYEQYF.

Ten or more counts support this clonotype. Here the CDR3 reads CSADRGQETQYF. The CDR3 DNA reads as TGCAGTGCTGACAGGGGCCAAGAGACCCAGTACTTC. The V gene is TRBV20-1, the J gene TRBJ2-5, with TRBD1 matching over 8 bases. Losses at the gene ends were 5 bases for V and 1 base for J; bases not matched to a gene: 0. CDR3 size: 12 residues. Germline loops: CDR1 DFQATT, CDR2 SNEGSKA (reference sequence).

In this sample, this clonotype turned up many times. V gene TRBV6-5 combines with J gene TRBJ2-7; D is undetermined. Trimming removed 8 bases from V and 3 bases from J, with 8 bases in between. This CDR3 is 11 amino acids long. Per the germline V gene, CDR1 is MNHEY and CDR2 is SVGAGI. The CDR3 here is CASGRSYEQYF. In nucleotides, the CDR3 is TGTGCCAGCGGACGTAGCTACGAGCAGTACTTC.

V is TRBV29-1 and J is TRBJ1-1, with D tentatively TRBD1 (6 bases). Germline V gene lookup returns CDR1 SQVTM and CDR2 ANQGSEA. The CDR3 totals 14 residues. Trimming left V 4 bases short and J 2 bases short, with 14 bases between. The CDR3: CSVGRGLINTEAFF. For the CDR3, the DNA is TGCAGCGTTGGCAGGGGACTGATAAACACTGAAGCTTTCTTT.

The chain is built from TRBV20-1 and TRBJ1-2, with D unclear. Per germline, CDR1 DFQATT and CDR2 SNEGSKA (reference sequence). The CDR3 has 10 amino acids. Trimming pared 7 bases from V and 8 bases from J, leaving 11 bases between. The CDR3 here is CSVAEQGYTF. CDR3 DNA: TGCAGTGTAGCGGAACAAGGCTACACCTTC.

The V and J genes are TRBV7-6 and TRBJ1-1; D ambiguous. The CDR3 runs 13 residues. The germline V gene has CDR1 SGHVS and CDR2 FNYEAQ. V shed 6 bases and J shed 4 bases, with 12 bases lying between them. The CDR3 coding sequence is TGTGCCAGCAGAAAACCCGAGGGCACTGAAGCTTTCTTT. Its translation is CASRKPEGTEAFF.

This clonotype came up a few times. This rearrangement joins TRBV7-9 to TRBJ2-7; D is ambiguous. The CDR3 has 15 amino acids. Germline CDR1 SEHNR, CDR2 FQNEAQ (reference sequence). Trimming shortened V by 5 bases and J by 3 bases, and 17 bases separated the two germline ends. The CDR3 reads CASSLPTGQNYEQYF. The CDR3 DNA reads TGTGCCAGCAGCCTTCCTACGGGCCAAAACTACGAGCAGTACTTC.

V usage is TRBV10-1 and J usage is TRBJ2-3; 12 positions agree with TRBD2. With 6 bases clipped from V and 6 bases from J, the junction kept 16 bases outside the gene matches. CDR1 is WNHNN and CDR2 is SYGVQD in the germline V gene (reference sequence). The CDR3 is 18 residues long. The chain's CDR3 is CASSGGLAGVRSDDTQYF. The CDR3 nucleotides read TGCGCCAGCAGCGGGGGACTAGCGGGTGTAAGAAGTGATGATACGCAGTATTTT.

This clonotype turned up a few times. V is TRBV12-3 or TRBV12-4 and J is TRBJ2-1; D is undetermined. Trimming took 2 bases from V and 12 from J, leaving 23 bases between them. The CDR3 consists of 16 residues. The chain's CDR3 is CASSLRPASPLMWQFF. CDR3 bases: TGTGCCAGCAGTTTAAGGCCTGCCAGCCCACTCATGTGGCAGTTCTTC.

J is TRBJ2-5 and V is TRBV11-2, with 9 bases that match TRBD1. The CDR3 sequence is 16 residues long. The germline CDR1 and CDR2 sequences are SGHAT and FQNNGV. The ends lost 6 bases at V and 2 bases at J; junction bases unmatched: 10. The CDR3 DNA reads as TGTGCCAGCAGTCCCACAGGGGGCGCTACTCAAGAGACCCAGTACTTC. Translating it yields CASSPTGGATQETQYF.

This clonotype has a handful of counts. The rearrangement uses TRBV4-2 and TRBJ1-1; D ambiguous. The germline gives CDR1 LGHNA, CDR2 YNFKEQ. CDR3 length equals 14 residues. Trimming pared 1 base from V and 1 base from J, leaving 7 bases between. CDR3 amino acids: CASSQVKENTEAFF. For the CDR3, the DNA is TGTGCCAGCAGCCAAGTGAAGGAGAACACTGAAGCTTTCTTT.